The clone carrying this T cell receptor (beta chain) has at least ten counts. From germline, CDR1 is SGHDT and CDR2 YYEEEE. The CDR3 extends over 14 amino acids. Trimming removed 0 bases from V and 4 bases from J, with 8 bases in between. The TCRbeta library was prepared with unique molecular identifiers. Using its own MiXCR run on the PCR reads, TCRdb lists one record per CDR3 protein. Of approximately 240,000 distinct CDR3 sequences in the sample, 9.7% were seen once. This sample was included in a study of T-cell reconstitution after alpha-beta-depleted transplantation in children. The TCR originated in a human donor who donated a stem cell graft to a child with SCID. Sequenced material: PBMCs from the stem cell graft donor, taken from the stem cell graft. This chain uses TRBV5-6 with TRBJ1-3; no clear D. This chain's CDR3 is CASSLGTDGNTIYF. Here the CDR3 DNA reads TGTGCCAGCAGCTTGGGAACAGACGGAAACACCATATATTTT.